What follows are 15 T cell receptor beta chains derived from one specimen sequenced in a study of blood T cell repertoires in COVID-19. Some clones are missing from TCRdb's copy, which holds only in-frame ones; the method was immunoSEQ multiplex PCR. Of about 360,000 clones in the sample, 65% to 90% were seen once. The sequenced sample was peripheral blood. These receptors all stem from a woman aged 55-69 years with COVID-19, enrolled during active disease.

The chain employs TRBV4-2 and TRBJ2-7, with TRBD1 matching 9 bases. The length of the CDR3 is 15 residues. Germline CDR1 reads LGHNA; CDR2 reads YNFKEQ. Germline trimming cut 1 base from V and 6 bases from J; bases unmatched to any gene: 7. The CDR3 region is CASSQAGTGSSEQYF. CDR3 DNA sequence: TGTGCCAGCAGCCAAGCCGGGACAGGGAGTTCCGAGCAGTACTTC.

The rearrangement uses TRBV29-1 and TRBJ2-5; no firm D call. CDR1 is SQVTM, CDR2 ANQGSEA, per germline. Trimming left V 3 bases short and J 2 bases short, with 4 bases between. CDR3 length equals 11 residues. The CDR3 nucleotides read TGCAGCGTTGAGCAGCAAGAGACCCAGTACTTC. Translating gives CSVEQQETQYF.

The chain is built from TRBV2 and TRBJ2-5; 8 bases fit TRBD1. The CDR3 has 15 residues. V trimming: 8 bases; J trimming: 5 bases; junction bases outside the gene matches: 13. Germline-derived CDR1 and CDR2 are SNHLY and FYNNEI. CDR3 amino acids: CASGVQDRVVETQYF. The CDR3 bases are TGTGCCAGCGGAGTCCAGGACAGGGTGGTGGAGACCCAGTACTTC. Supplemented by reference TRBV2 and TRBJ2-5, the full variable domain reads EPEVTQTPSHQVTQMGQEVILRCVPISNHLYFYWYRQILGQKVEFLVSFYNNEISEKSEIFDDQFSVERPDGSNFTLKIRSTKLEDSAMYFCASGVQDRVVETQYFGPGTRLLVL.

The rearrangement joins TRBV4-3 to TRBJ2-1; no definite D call. Trimming took off 0 bases at V and 12 bases at J, with 15 bases between the two ends. The CDR3 has 14 amino acids. The germline gives CDR1 LGHNA, CDR2 YSLEER. CDR3 sequence (DNA): TGCGCCAGCAGCCAAGAAAGCCTCCCCGGTGGGCAGTTCTTC. This codes for CASSQESLPGGQFF.

The chain links TRBV6-5 to TRBJ2-1; tentatively, D is TRBD2 (5 bases). Germline lookup yields CDR1 MNHEY and CDR2 SVGAGI. The CDR3 spans 15 residues. V was pared by 6 bases and J by 0 bases, with 12 bases between. CDR3 nucleotides: TGTGCCAGCAGCTCACTAGAAAGCTCCTACAATGAGCAGTTCTTC. Its protein is CASSSLESSYNEQFF.

This chain joins TRBV28 and TRBJ2-3; 7 bases fit TRBD2. This CDR3 has 15 amino acids. The V gene's germline CDR1 is MDHEN and CDR2 SYDVKM. J was trimmed by 0 bases and V by 5 bases; bases with no gene match: 5. The CDR3: CASSTPGGSTDTQYF. The CDR3, as DNA: TGTGCCAGCAGTACCCCGGGGGGAAGCACAGATACGCAGTATTTT.

The gene calls are TRBV29-1 and TRBJ1-4, with D unclear. Germline V gene data show CDR1 as SQVTM and CDR2 as ANQGSEA. The CDR3 runs to 14 residues. The germline V and J ends were trimmed by 7 bases and 4 bases, with 16 bases remaining between them. This chain's CDR3 is CSALKVEGNEKLFF. CDR3 coding DNA: TGCAGCGCCCTGAAGGTTGAGGGTAATGAAAAACTGTTTTTT. The entire variable domain, with the rest obtained from reference TRBV29-1 and TRBJ1-4, is as follows: SAVISQKPSRDICQRGTSLTIQCQVDSQVTMMFWYRQQPGQSLTLIATANQGSEATYESGFVIDKFPISRPNLTFSTLTVSNMSPEDSSIYLCSALKVEGNEKLFFGSGTQLSVL.

This sequence joins TRBV21-1 and TRBJ1-3. TRBV21-1 is annotated as a pseudogene. This CDR3 contains 13 residues. The CDR3 sequence: CASSNRGGNTIYF. CDR3 DNA: TGTGCCAGCAGCAATCGGGGTGGAAACACCATATATTTT.

This clone was seen only a few times. The V gene is TRBV3-1 (or the pseudogene TRBV3-2), the J gene TRBJ1-6; 9 bases map to TRBD1. V dropped 3 bases and J dropped 9; count of bases not matched to a gene: 9. This CDR3 region has 16 residues. The germline V gene has CDR1 LGHDT and CDR2 YNNKEL (reference sequence). CDR3 DNA: TGTGCCAGCAGCCATCGTTCAGGGACAGGGAGTTCACCCCTCCACTTT. The encoded protein is CASSHRSGTGSSPLHF.

The V call is TRBV4-1, the J call TRBJ1-2, with TRBD1 matching over 10 bases. With V trimmed by 4 bases and J by 11 bases, 4 bases remained unmatched. Germline-derived CDR1 and CDR2 are MGHRA and YSYEKL. This CDR3 contains 12 residues. The CDR3 DNA follows: TGCGCCAGCAGCCCGGGACAGGGGAATTACACCTTC. Residues: CASSPGQGNYTF.

The chain carries TRBV29-1 and TRBJ1-2, with 9 bases identical to TRBD1. The germline gives CDR1 SQVTM, CDR2 ANQGSEA. Trimming at V came to 8 bases and at J to 4 bases, leaving 5 bases not matched to a gene. CDR3 size: 12 residues. The CDR3 here is CSTDRGRYGYTF. CDR3 nucleotide sequence: TGCAGCACGGACAGGGGTCGCTATGGCTACACCTTC.

The count of this clone is one. The chain links TRBV18 to TRBJ2-7, with 10 bases identical to TRBD2. The CDR3 runs to 16 residues. The V gene's germline CDR1 is KGHSH and CDR2 LQKENI. Trimming cost V 4 bases and J 1 base; bases outside gene matches: 7. CDR3 amino acids: CASSLSLAGASYEQYF. CDR3 nucleotides: TGTGCCAGCTCACTGTCCCTAGCGGGGGCATCCTACGAGCAGTACTTC. Complete variable domain (other parts from reference TRBV18 and TRBJ2-7): NAGVMQNPRHLVRRRGQEARLRCSPMKGHSHVYWYRQLPEEGLKFMVYLQKENIIDESGMPKERFSAEFPKEGPSILRIQQVVRGDSAAYFCASSLSLAGASYEQYFGPGTRLTVT.

This chain links TRBV7-6 with TRBJ2-5, with D perhaps TRBD1 (6 bases). CDR3 length equals 14 residues. Germline loops: CDR1 SGHVS, CDR2 FNYEAQ. Trimming shortened V by 5 bases and J by 5 bases, and 15 bases separated the two germline ends. The CDR3 region is CASSLQGSRETQYF. DNA of the CDR3: TGTGCCAGCAGCCTCCAGGGGTCGCGGGAGACCCAGTACTTC.

This chain connects TRBV18 to TRBJ2-5; weak D call: TRBD2 (6 bases). The V gene's germline CDR1 is KGHSH and CDR2 LQKENI. The CDR3 has 16 residues. V was cut by 3 bases and J by 5 bases, with 19 bases left in between. The CDR3 reads CASSPPGGLGRETQYF. CDR3 coding DNA: TGTGCCAGCTCACCGCCCGGGGGACTGGGACGTGAGACCCAGTACTTC.

The rearrangement joins TRBV27 to TRBJ1-4; the D gene is possibly TRBD1 (6 bases). This CDR3 contains 16 residues. V was trimmed by 0 bases and J by 7 bases, leaving 15 bases between them. The germline V gene encodes CDR1 MNHEY and CDR2 SMNVEV (reference sequence). As DNA, the CDR3 is TGTGCCAGCAGTTTATCGCTCGGGGGGGCCGGTGAAAAACTGTTTTTT. Its translation is CASSLSLGGAGEKLFF.